A single sample is the source of the 7 T cell receptor beta chains below, sequenced in a study of blood T cells in healthy people across ages. Sample-barcoded 5' priming and a J-beta primer mix drove a second PCR of about 7 to 11 cycles. One entry per CDR3 protein results from TCRdb running MiXCR on the 5' RACE reads. The data hold over 550,000 distinct CDR3 sequences, with roughly 30% observed a single time. Material for sequencing was blood. All receptors come from a woman of 80 years or more in good health.

As to this clonotype: It may be a read error: a sequence one base away is much more abundant. The chain combines TRBV5-6 with TRBJ2-5; 11 nucleotides match TRBD2. Per germline, CDR1 SGHDT and CDR2 YYEEEE. V dropped 5 bases and J dropped 11; count of bases not matched to a gene: 17. CDR3 length equals 16 residues. DNA for the CDR3: TGTGCCAGCAGACGTCGTTGGACTAGCGGGTACAATGAGCAGTACTTC. Translating it yields CASRRRWTSGYNEQYF.

Many counts were recorded for this clonotype. V is TRBV7-9 and J is TRBJ2-7; either TRBD1 or TRBD2 may fit D (6 bases each). The germline V gene has CDR1 SEHNR and CDR2 FQNEAQ (reference sequence). The CDR3 is 16 residues long. Trimming left V 3 bases short and J 6 bases short, with 21 bases between. CDR3 sequence: CASSFSARRGAGEQYF. CDR3 DNA: TGTGCCAGCAGCTTCAGCGCCCGGAGGGGGGCAGGCGAGCAGTACTTC. Combining the CDR3 with reference TRBV7-9 and TRBJ2-7 gives the whole variable domain DTGVSQNPRHKITKRGQNVTFRCDPISEHNRLYWYRQTLGQGPEFLTYFQNEAQLEKSRLLSDRFSAERPKGSFSTLEIQRTEQGDSAMYLCASSFSARRGAGEQYFGPGTRLTVT.

Notes on this clonotype: A read error may explain this, as a much larger clone is one base away. The rearrangement uses TRBV6-6 and TRBJ2-1; D perhaps matches TRBD2 (6 bases). Trimming shortened V by 8 bases and J by 5 bases, and 10 bases separated the two germline ends. Germline values: CDR1 MNHNY, CDR2 SVGAGI (reference sequence). CDR3 length equals 12 residues. CDR3 sequence: CASRTGDNEQFF. As DNA, the CDR3 is TGTGCCAGCCGGACGGGGGACAATGAGCAGTTCTTC.

This clonotype showed up many times. This sequence joins TRBV7-2 and TRBJ1-1; tentatively, D is TRBD1 (5 bases). The CDR3 length is 16 residues. Between the trimmed V and J ends, which lost 3 bases and 4 bases, there was a span of 18 bases. Germline lookup yields CDR1 SGHTA and CDR2 FQGNSA. The CDR3 sequence is CASSFRQLFGATEAFF. The CDR3 region has the DNA TGTGCCAGCAGCTTCCGCCAGCTTTTCGGGGCCACTGAAGCTTTCTTT.

The J gene is TRBJ2-5, the V gene TRBV6-1; 10 bases match TRBD2. The CDR3 has 14 amino acids. With V trimmed by 6 bases and J by 9 bases, 10 bases remained unmatched. Per germline, CDR1 MNHNS and CDR2 SASEGT. The CDR3 loop reads CASRLAGGHGAQYF. In DNA form, the CDR3 reads TGTGCCAGCAGATTAGCGGGGGGACATGGGGCCCAGTACTTC.

This clonotype was picked up a small number of times. The chain links TRBV7-2 to TRBJ1-6, with D possibly matching TRBD1 (5 bases). V was trimmed by 6 bases and J by 10 bases, leaving 19 bases between them. The CDR3 is 15 residues long. Germline V lookup: CDR1 SGHTA, CDR2 FQGNSA. The CDR3 DNA is TGTGCCAGCAGTCCCTCCGCGGGGGTCGAATCACCCCTCCACTTT. Its translation is CASSPSAGVESPLHF.

The V gene is TRBV5-1, the J gene TRBJ1-1; perhaps TRBD1 as D (6 bases). V was shortened by 5 bases and J by 4 bases, with 18 bases between the two germline ends. The CDR3 length is 15 residues. The germline gives CDR1 SGHRS, CDR2 YFSETQ. CDR3: CASRYFTGLATEAFF. CDR3 coding DNA: TGCGCCAGCAGATATTTTACAGGGTTGGCCACTGAAGCTTTCTTT.